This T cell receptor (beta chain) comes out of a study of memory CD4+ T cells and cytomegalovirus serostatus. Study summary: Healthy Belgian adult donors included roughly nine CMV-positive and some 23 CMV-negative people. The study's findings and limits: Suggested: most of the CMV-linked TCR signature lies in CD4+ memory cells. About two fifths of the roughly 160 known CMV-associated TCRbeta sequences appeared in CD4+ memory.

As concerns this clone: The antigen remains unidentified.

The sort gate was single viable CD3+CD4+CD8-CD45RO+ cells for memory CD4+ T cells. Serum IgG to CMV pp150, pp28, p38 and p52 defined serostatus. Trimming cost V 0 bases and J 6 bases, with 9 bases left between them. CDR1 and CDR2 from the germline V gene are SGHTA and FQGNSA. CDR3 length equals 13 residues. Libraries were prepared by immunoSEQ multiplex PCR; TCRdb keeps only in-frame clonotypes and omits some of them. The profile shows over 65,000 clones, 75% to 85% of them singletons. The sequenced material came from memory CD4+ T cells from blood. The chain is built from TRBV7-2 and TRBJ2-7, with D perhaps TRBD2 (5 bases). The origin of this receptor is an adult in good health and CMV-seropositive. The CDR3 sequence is CASSLALRGEQYF. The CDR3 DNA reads TGTGCCAGCAGCTTAGCCCTCCGGGGCGAGCAGTACTTC.